One sample yielded the 18 T cell receptor beta chains listed below, sequenced in a study of shared clonotypes between healthy human individuals. TCRdb keeps only in-frame clones here, not all; method: immunoSEQ multiplex PCR. This sample has about 960,000 clones, with more than 75% found just once. Sequencing was performed on memory CD4+ T cells sorted from blood. Subset indicated: CD45RA-negative fraction. The receptors were sampled from a man aged 18 to 29 in good health.

The chain couples TRBV12-5 to TRBJ1-2; TRBD1 is a possible D gene (6 bases). Germline V lookup: CDR1 LGHNT, CDR2 FRNRAP. V was pared by 1 base and J by 8 bases, with 14 bases between. The CDR3 contains 14 residues. Here the CDR3 reads CASGLDQGSGGYTF. The DNA for the CDR3 is TGTGCTAGTGGTTTGGACCAGGGGTCGGGGGGCTACACCTTC. Filled out from reference TRBV12-5 and TRBJ1-2, the complete variable domain reads DARVTQTPRHKVTEMGQEVTMRCQPILGHNTVFWYRQTMMQGLELLAYFRNRAPLDDSGMPKDRFSAEMPDATLATLKIQPSEPRDSAVYFCASGLDQGSGGYTFGSGTRLTVV.

The V gene is TRBV10-3, the J gene TRBJ1-3; possibly TRBD1 for D (5 bases). Germline V gene lookup returns CDR1 ENHRY and CDR2 SYGVKD. There are 15 residues in the CDR3. The V and J ends lost 0 bases and 2 bases respectively, with 8 bases between them. The CDR3: CAISESGGTGNTIYF. For the CDR3, the DNA is TGTGCCATCAGTGAGTCGGGGGGGACTGGAAACACCATATATTTT.

The V gene is TRBV2, the J gene TRBJ2-1; D unclear. With 8 bases removed from V and 3 bases from J, the gap between germline ends came to 8 bases. The CDR3 consists of 12 residues. Germline CDR1 is SNHLY and CDR2 is FYNNEI. As DNA, the CDR3 is TGTGCCAGCGAGGTCATCTACAATGAGCAGTTCTTC. Amino acids: CASEVIYNEQFF. The complete variable domain, with remaining parts taken from reference TRBV2 and TRBJ2-1, reads EPEVTQTPSHQVTQMGQEVILRCVPISNHLYFYWYRQILGQKVEFLVSFYNNEISEKSEIFDDQFSVERPDGSNFTLKIRSTKLEDSAMYFCASEVIYNEQFFGPGTRLTVL.

The chain is built from TRBV5-5 and TRBJ1-1; 7 nucleotides agree with TRBD1. Trimming cost V 5 bases and J 10 bases; bases outside gene matches: 14. This CDR3 comprises 14 residues. Germline V CDR1 and CDR2: SGHKS, YYEKEE (reference sequence). CDR3 protein: CASSSLDGQELAFF. CDR3 DNA sequence: TGTGCCAGCAGTTCATTGGACGGACAGGAACTAGCTTTCTTT.

This chain links TRBV29-1 with TRBJ2-7, with 10 bases matching TRBD2. The J segment lost 0 bases and the V segment lost 6 bases, leaving 8 bases of the junction unmatched. Per germline, CDR1 SQVTM and CDR2 ANQGSEA. This CDR3 is built from 15 residues. In DNA, the CDR3 is TGCAGCGTCGTGCTAGCGGGAGTCAGCTCCTACGAGCAGTACTTC. It translates to CSVVLAGVSSYEQYF.

The chain recombines TRBV2 with TRBJ1-1, with TRBD1 identical over 7 bases. The J segment lost 2 bases and the V segment lost 7 bases, leaving 4 bases of the junction unmatched. Germline V gene sequence: CDR1 SNHLY, CDR2 FYNNEI. This CDR3 region has 13 residues. The CDR3 here is CASKRQGNTEAFF. DNA for the CDR3: TGTGCCAGCAAACGACAGGGTAACACTGAAGCTTTCTTT.

A remark on this clone: The same CDR3 also results from other DNA sequences found in this sample. The chain employs TRBV5-1 and TRBJ1-1, with D possibly being TRBD1 (6 bases). V was pared by 2 bases and J by 5 bases, with 10 bases between. Germline V lookup: CDR1 SGHRS, CDR2 YFSETQ. CDR3 length: 13 residues. The CDR3, as DNA: TGCGCCAGCAGCTTACAGGGCCCTACTGAAGCTTTCTTT. Its protein is CASSLQGPTEAFF. The entire variable domain, with the rest obtained from reference TRBV5-1 and TRBJ1-1, is as follows: KAGVTQTPRYLIKTRGQQVTLSCSPISGHRSVSWYQQTPGQGLQFLFEYFSETQRNKGNFPGRFSGRQFSNSRSEMNVSTLELGDSALYLCASSLQGPTEAFFGQGTRLTVV.

The rearrangement uses TRBV12-5 and TRBJ1-2; D uncertain. Germline CDR1 is LGHNT and CDR2 is FRNRAP. This CDR3 is built from 17 residues. Trimming removed 2 bases at V and 0 bases at J, with 16 bases between. DNA for the CDR3: TGTGCTAGTGGTTTGCCAAAACACACCCTTGCTAACTATGGCTACACCTTC. Protein: CASGLPKHTLANYGYTF.

This clone was observed a handful of times. This sequence joins TRBV6-6 and TRBJ1-1, with D uncertain. Trimming took off 4 bases at V and 0 bases at J, with 12 bases between the two ends. The CDR3 spans 15 residues. The germline V gene has CDR1 MNHNY and CDR2 SVGAGI (reference sequence). The CDR3 nucleotides read TGTGCCAGCAGTTCCCCAAGCCTCGTGAACACTGAAGCTTTCTTT. Protein product: CASSSPSLVNTEAFF.

The chain is built from TRBV5-1 and TRBJ2-3, with 7 bases fitting TRBD2. Germline assignment: CDR1 SGHRS and CDR2 YFSETQ. V dropped 1 base and J dropped 0; count of bases not matched to a gene: 2. The CDR3 runs to 15 residues. Here the CDR3 reads CASSLRGRSTDTQYF. For the CDR3, the DNA is TGCGCCAGCAGCTTGCGCGGGAGAAGCACAGATACGCAGTATTTT.

V and J are TRBV28 and TRBJ2-5, with TRBD2 as a possible D gene (5 bases). Germline values: CDR1 MDHEN, CDR2 SYDVKM. The CDR3 has 12 amino acids. V was trimmed by 3 bases and J by 5 bases, leaving 7 bases between them. The CDR3 coding sequence is TGTGCCAGCAGTTTGAGAGGGGAGACCCAGTACTTC. This sequence encodes CASSLRGETQYF. Variable domain in full (rest from reference TRBV28 and TRBJ2-5): DVKVTQSSRYLVKRTGEKVFLECVQDMDHENMFWYRQDPGLGLRLIYFSYDVKMKEKGDIPEGYSVSREKKERFSLILESASTNQTSMYLCASSLRGETQYFGPGTRLLVL.

Many counts were recorded for this clone. This chain links TRBV27 with TRBJ1-1; D remains unclear. The CDR3 loop spans 12 amino acids. Per germline, CDR1 MNHEY and CDR2 SMNVEV (reference sequence). Deletions cut 9 bases from V and 4 bases from J, with 12 bases between. In DNA form, the CDR3 reads TGTGCCAGTAGAGGTTCACTCACTGAAGCTTTCTTT. This codes for CASRGSLTEAFF.

This clone was counted a few times. The chain combines TRBV11-2 with TRBJ2-5, with 8 bases aligning to TRBD1. CDR1 and CDR2 from the germline V gene are SGHAT and FQNNGV. Trimming cost V 3 bases and J 5 bases; bases outside gene matches: 8. The CDR3 has 15 amino acids. As DNA, the CDR3 is TGTGCCAGCAGCTTTCAGGGGGCCTTGGGCGAGACCCAGTACTTC. It encodes CASSFQGALGETQYF.

This clone has a single count. This sequence joins TRBV10-1 and TRBJ1-4; a possible D gene is TRBD1 (6 bases). Between the trimmed V and J ends, which lost 3 bases and 6 bases, there was a span of 14 bases. The germline CDR1 and CDR2 sequences are WNHNN and SYGVQD (reference sequence). This CDR3 comprises 15 residues. CDR3: CASSEGGSRDEKLFF. For the CDR3, the DNA is TGCGCCAGCAGTGAAGGGGGTTCTCGGGATGAAAAACTGTTTTTT.

The genes are TRBV11-2 and TRBJ2-2; TRBD2 agrees at 9 bases. V was clipped by 5 bases and J by 4 bases; unmatched bases: 5. This CDR3 has 15 amino acids. Per the germline V gene, CDR1 is SGHAT and CDR2 is FQNNGV. The CDR3 loop reads CASSDRRGGTGELFF. The CDR3 coding sequence is TGTGCCAGCAGCGATAGGCGGGGGGGCACCGGGGAGCTGTTTTTT.

The chain's CDR3 is CASSLDSRPRAFF. CDR3 DNA: TGTGCCAGCAGTCTCGACAGCCGGCCTAGAGCTTTCTTT. V and J are TRBV28 and TRBJ1-1; TRBD1 might be the D (5 bases). The CDR3 runs to 13 residues. The V gene lost 5 bases and the J gene lost 10 bases, with 17 bases spanning the gap. Germline loops: CDR1 MDHEN, CDR2 SYDVKM.

The chain couples TRBV2 to TRBJ1-2; 7 bases are a match to TRBD1. The CDR3 length is 14 residues. Trimming cost V 6 bases and J 3 bases; bases outside gene matches: 7. Looked up from germline, CDR1 is SNHLY and CDR2 is FYNNEI. The CDR3: CASSQRQGDYGYTF. As DNA, the CDR3 is TGTGCCAGCAGCCAAAGACAGGGTGACTATGGCTACACCTTC.

The chain carries TRBV5-4 and TRBJ2-2; 8 bases align to TRBD2. This CDR3 contains 15 residues. The germline V gene has CDR1 SGHNT and CDR2 YYREEE (reference sequence). J lost 5 bases, V lost 2 bases, and 5 bases had no gene match. CDR3 bases: TGTGCCAGCAGCTTCCCGGGAGGGGGTACCGGGGAGCTGTTTTTT. Translation: CASSFPGGGTGELFF. Complete variable domain (other parts from reference TRBV5-4 and TRBJ2-2): ETGVTQSPTHLIKTRGQQVTLRCSSQSGHNTVSWYQQALGQGPQFIFQYYREEENGRGNFPPRFSGLQFPNYSSELNVNALELDDSALYLCASSFPGGGTGELFFGEGSRLTVL.